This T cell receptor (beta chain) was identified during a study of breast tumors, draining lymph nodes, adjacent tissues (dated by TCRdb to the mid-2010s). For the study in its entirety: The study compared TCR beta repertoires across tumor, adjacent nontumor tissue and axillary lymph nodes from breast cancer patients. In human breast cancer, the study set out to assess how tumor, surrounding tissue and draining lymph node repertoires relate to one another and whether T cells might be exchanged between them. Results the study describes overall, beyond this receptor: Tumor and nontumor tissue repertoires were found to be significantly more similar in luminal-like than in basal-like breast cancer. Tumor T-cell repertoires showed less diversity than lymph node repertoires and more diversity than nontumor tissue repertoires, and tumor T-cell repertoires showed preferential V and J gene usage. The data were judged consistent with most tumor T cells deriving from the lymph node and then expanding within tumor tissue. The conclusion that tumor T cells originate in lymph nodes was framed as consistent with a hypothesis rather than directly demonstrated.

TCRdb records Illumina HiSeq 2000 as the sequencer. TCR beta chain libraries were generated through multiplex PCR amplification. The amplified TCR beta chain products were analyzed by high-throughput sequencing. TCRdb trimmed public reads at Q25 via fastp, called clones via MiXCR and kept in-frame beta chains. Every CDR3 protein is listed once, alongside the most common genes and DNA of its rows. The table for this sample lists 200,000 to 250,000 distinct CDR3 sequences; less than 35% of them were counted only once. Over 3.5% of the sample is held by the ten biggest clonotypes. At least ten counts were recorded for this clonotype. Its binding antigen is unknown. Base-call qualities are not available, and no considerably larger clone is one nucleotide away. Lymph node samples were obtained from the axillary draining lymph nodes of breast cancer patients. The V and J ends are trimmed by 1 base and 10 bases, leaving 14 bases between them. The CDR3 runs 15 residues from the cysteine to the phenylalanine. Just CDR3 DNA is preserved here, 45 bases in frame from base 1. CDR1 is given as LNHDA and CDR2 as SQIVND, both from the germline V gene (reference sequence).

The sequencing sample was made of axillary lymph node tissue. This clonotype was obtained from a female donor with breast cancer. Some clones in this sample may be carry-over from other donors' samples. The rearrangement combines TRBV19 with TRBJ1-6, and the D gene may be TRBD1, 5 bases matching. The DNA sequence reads TGTGCCAGTAGTATAGCGTCCGGGGCAGGCTCACCCCTCCACTTT. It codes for CASSIASGAGSPLHF.